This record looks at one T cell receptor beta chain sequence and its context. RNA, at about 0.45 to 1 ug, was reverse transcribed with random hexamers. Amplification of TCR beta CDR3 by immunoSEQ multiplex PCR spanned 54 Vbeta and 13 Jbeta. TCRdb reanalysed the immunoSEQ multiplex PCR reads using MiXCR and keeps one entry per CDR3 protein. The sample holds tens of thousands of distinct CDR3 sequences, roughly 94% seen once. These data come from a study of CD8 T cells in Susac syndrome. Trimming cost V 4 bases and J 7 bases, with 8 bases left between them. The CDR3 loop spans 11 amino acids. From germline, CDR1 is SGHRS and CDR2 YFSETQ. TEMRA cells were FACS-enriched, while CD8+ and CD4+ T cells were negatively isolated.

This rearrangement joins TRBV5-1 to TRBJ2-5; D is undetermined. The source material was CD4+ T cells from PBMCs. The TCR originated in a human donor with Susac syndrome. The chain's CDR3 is CASSRTRTQYF. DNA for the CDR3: TGCGCCAGCAGCCGAACCCGGACCCAGTACTTC.